This is a list of T cell receptor beta chains from one sample in a study of human T cells and chemical hapten exposure. TCRdb processed the RACE reads anew with MiXCR; each CDR3 protein has one entry. The sample consists of about 50,000 distinct CDR3 sequences, just under 10% of them appearing once. The sample in question was whole blood, obtained in connection with sensitization to the hapten diphenylcyclopropenone (DPC). Receptors were obtained from a woman aged 45-65 years with alopecia areata. Some clones in this sample may be carry-over from other donors' samples. The CDR3 runs from the conserved cysteine through the conserved F or W. A D gene is named only where the DNA matches it firmly. Size is omitted from some rows. Given values are once, few, many or a class for expanded clones.

J gene: TRBJ1-1
clone size: many
V gene: TRBV2
D gene: -
CDR3 DNA: TGTGCCAGCAGTTTAGGGATACTGAACACTGAAGCTTTCTTT
CDR3 protein: CASSLGILNTEAFF

J gene: TRBJ1-2
clone size: few
V gene: TRBV5-1
D gene: -
CDR3 DNA: TGCGCCAGCAGCTCCTTGGGGAGTAACTATGGCTACACCTTC
CDR3 protein: CASSSLGSNYGYTF

J gene: TRBJ1-5
clone size: many
V gene: TRBV2
D gene: -
CDR3 DNA: TGTGCCAGCAAGCAGTTGAGTAGCAATCAGCCCCAGCATTTT
CDR3 protein: CASKQLSSNQPQHF

J gene: TRBJ2-1
clone size: many
V gene: TRBV14
D gene: TRBD2
CDR3 DNA: TGTGCCAGCAGCCCCTATCTAGCGGGAGTCAATGAGCAGTTCTTC
CDR3 protein: CASSPYLAGVNEQFF

J gene: TRBJ2-3
clone size: many
V gene: TRBV18
D gene: -
CDR3 DNA: TGTGCCAGCTCTCGTGACAGTCCTAGCACAGATACGCAGTATTTT
CDR3 protein: CASSRDSPSTDTQYF

J gene: TRBJ2-5
clone size: few
V gene: TRBV11-2
D gene: TRBD2
CDR3 DNA: TGTGCCAGCAGCTTACATACTAGCGGACAAGAGACCCAGTACTTC
CDR3 protein: CASSLHTSGQETQYF

J gene: TRBJ1-1
clone size: many
V gene: TRBV7-7
D gene: -
CDR3 DNA: TGTGCCAGCAGCCCCGTGACGGGGAACACTGAAGCTTTCTTT
CDR3 protein: CASSPVTGNTEAFF

J gene: TRBJ2-2
clone size: -
V gene: TRBV10-2
D gene: -
CDR3 DNA: TGCGCCAGCAGTGGAGGGGGCACCGGGGAGCTGTTTTTT
CDR3 protein: CASSGGGTGELFF

J gene: TRBJ1-2
clone size: many
V gene: TRBV27
D gene: -
CDR3 DNA: TGTGCCAGCAGTTCCCACCCCGACAGTTTCTATGGCTACACCTTC
CDR3 protein: CASSSHPDSFYGYTF

J gene: TRBJ1-6
clone size: -
V gene: TRBV7-9
D gene: TRBD1
CDR3 DNA: TGTGCCAGCAGCCACGGACAGGCGAAACCCTATAATTCACCCCTCCACTTT
CDR3 protein: CASSHGQAKPYNSPLHF

J gene: TRBJ2-7
clone size: -
V gene: TRBV7-8
D gene: TRBD1
CDR3 DNA: TGTGCCAGCAGCCGGGGACAGACCCCCTACGAGCAGTACTTC
CDR3 protein: CASSRGQTPYEQYF

J gene: TRBJ2-7
clone size: -
V gene: TRBV12-5
D gene: -
CDR3 DNA: TGTGCTAGTGGTTTGGTACCAGGGGTCACCTACGAGCAGTACTTC
CDR3 protein: CASGLVPGVTYEQYF

J gene: TRBJ1-6
clone size: many
V gene: TRBV6-5
D gene: -
CDR3 DNA: TGTGCCAGCAGTCGTCAGCCAATCGGGGTAGTACGGAATTCACCCCTCCACTTT
CDR3 protein: CASSRQPIGVVRNSPLHF

J gene: TRBJ2-7
clone size: -
V gene: TRBV29-1
D gene: -
CDR3 DNA: TGCAGCGTCCCAGGAGGGACCGGAACCTACGAGCAGTACTTC
CDR3 protein: CSVPGGTGTYEQYF

J gene: TRBJ2-7
clone size: -
V gene: TRBV10-3
D gene: -
CDR3 DNA: TGTGCCATCTCGGGGGTAGAAGGCGAGCAGTACTTC
CDR3 protein: CAISGVEGEQYF

J gene: TRBJ2-3
clone size: few
V gene: TRBV7-2
D gene: -
CDR3 DNA: TGTGCCAGCAGCTTAGAGACTAGCACAGATACGCAGTATTTT
CDR3 protein: CASSLETSTDTQYF

J gene: TRBJ1-2
clone size: few
V gene: TRBV29-1
D gene: -
CDR3 DNA: TGCAGCGTTTATGTACTAAACGGCTATGGCTACACCTTC
CDR3 protein: CSVYVLNGYGYTF

J gene: TRBJ2-3
clone size: -
V gene: TRBV6-6
D gene: TRBD1
CDR3 DNA: TGTGCCAGCAATCATCGCCGGACAGGGAGCGTAGATACGCAGTATTTT
CDR3 protein: CASNHRRTGSVDTQYF

J gene: TRBJ2-1
clone size: few
V gene: TRBV29-1
D gene: -
CDR3 DNA: TGCAGCGTCTCTAGGAGCTCCTACAATGAGCAGTTCTTC
CDR3 protein: CSVSRSSYNEQFF

J gene: TRBJ1-5
clone size: many
V gene: TRBV5-1
D gene: -
CDR3 DNA: TGCGCCAGCAGCCCAGGGACGGGTGAGCAGCCCCAGCATTTT
CDR3 protein: CASSPGTGEQPQHF

J gene: TRBJ1-2
clone size: few
V gene: TRBV27
D gene: -
CDR3 DNA: TGTGCCAGCAGTCCACAGCCCATGAACAGGGTTGCCCTCTATGGCTACACCTTC
CDR3 protein: CASSPQPMNRVALYGYTF

J gene: TRBJ2-7
clone size: many
V gene: TRBV20-1
D gene: TRBD2
CDR3 DNA: TGCAGTGCTTCTAGCGGGAAGCAGTACGAGCAGTACTTC
CDR3 protein: CSASSGKQYEQYF

J gene: TRBJ2-7
clone size: -
V gene: TRBV6-2/TRBV6-3
D gene: -
CDR3 DNA: TGTGCCAGCAGTTACCCCGATCGGACGGAGGTCGAGCAGTACTTC
CDR3 protein: CASSYPDRTEVEQYF

J gene: TRBJ2-5
clone size: few
V gene: TRBV6-1
D gene: -
CDR3 DNA: TGTGCCAGCCACTCGACCCAAGAGACCCAGTACTTC
CDR3 protein: CASHSTQETQYF

J gene: TRBJ2-7
clone size: few
V gene: TRBV5-1
D gene: -
CDR3 DNA: TGCGCGAGCAAGGAGGGGTCCACCTACGAGCAGTACTTC
CDR3 protein: CASKEGSTYEQYF

J gene: TRBJ2-1
clone size: -
V gene: TRBV6-5
D gene: -
CDR3 DNA: TGTGCCAGCAGTTACCTATTCGGGGGGCCGTACAATGAGCAGTTCTTC
CDR3 protein: CASSYLFGGPYNEQFF

J gene: TRBJ1-1
clone size: few
V gene: TRBV12-3/TRBV12-4
D gene: -
CDR3 DNA: TGTGCCAGCACCCGGGCTATGAACACTGAAGCTTTCTTT
CDR3 protein: CASTRAMNTEAFF

J gene: TRBJ2-3
clone size: few
V gene: TRBV12-3/TRBV12-4
D gene: -
CDR3 DNA: TGTGCCAGCAGTCCGGGATCCCCGGATACGCAGTATTTT
CDR3 protein: CASSPGSPDTQYF

J gene: TRBJ1-1
clone size: few
V gene: TRBV24-1
D gene: -
CDR3 DNA: TGTGCCACCAGTGAGCGTAACCGGGGCTCGGGGAGGGCTTTCTTT
CDR3 protein: CATSERNRGSGRAFF

J gene: TRBJ2-1
clone size: -
V gene: TRBV29-1
D gene: TRBD2
CDR3 DNA: TGCAGCTCTAGCGGGAGTAGCAATGAGCAGTTCTTC
CDR3 protein: CSSSGSSNEQFF

J gene: TRBJ1-5
clone size: few
V gene: TRBV10-1
D gene: -
CDR3 DNA: TGCGCCAGCGTAGCTGGGCCCCAGCATTTT
CDR3 protein: CASVAGPQHF

J gene: TRBJ1-2
clone size: -
V gene: TRBV11-2
D gene: -
CDR3 DNA: TGTGCCAGCAGCTTAGGTGGCGGCAGAAACAACTATGGCTACACCTTC
CDR3 protein: CASSLGGGRNNYGYTF

J gene: TRBJ1-5
clone size: few
V gene: TRBV20-1
D gene: -
CDR3 DNA: TGCAGTGCTAGAGATCAAGCGGTTAGCAATCAGCCCCAGCATTTT
CDR3 protein: CSARDQAVSNQPQHF

J gene: TRBJ1-6
clone size: many
V gene: TRBV14
D gene: -
CDR3 DNA: TGTGCCAGCAGCCAAGGGGGCAGGGTTAGCTCACCCCTCCACTTT
CDR3 protein: CASSQGGRVSSPLHF

J gene: TRBJ2-5
clone size: many
V gene: TRBV2
D gene: -
CDR3 DNA: TGTGCCAGCGTACGGCCCCAAGAGACCCAGTACTTC
CDR3 protein: CASVRPQETQYF

J gene: TRBJ1-1
clone size: many
V gene: TRBV5-1
D gene: -
CDR3 DNA: TGCGCCAGCAGCCAAGCGACAGCGAACACTGAAGCTTTCTTT
CDR3 protein: CASSQATANTEAFF

J gene: TRBJ1-4
clone size: many
V gene: TRBV7-9
D gene: -
CDR3 DNA: TGTGCCAGCAGCCAGACAGCAACTAATGAAAAACTGTTTTTT
CDR3 protein: CASSQTATNEKLFF

J gene: TRBJ1-1
clone size: few
V gene: TRBV6-5
D gene: -
CDR3 DNA: TGTGCCAGCAGCAAACAGGTAAAGAACACTGAAGCTTTCTTT
CDR3 protein: CASSKQVKNTEAFF

J gene: TRBJ1-4
clone size: many
V gene: TRBV11-2
D gene: TRBD1
CDR3 DNA: TGTGCCAGCAGCTTCTCCGGGACAGGGACACAAAAACTGTTTTTT
CDR3 protein: CASSFSGTGTQKLFF

J gene: TRBJ2-3
clone size: -
V gene: TRBV29-1
D gene: -
CDR3 DNA: TGCAGCACCCCCGAGGGATCTAGCACAGATACGCAGTATTTT
CDR3 protein: CSTPEGSSTDTQYF